These 20 T cell receptor beta chains came from one sample sequenced in a study of T-cell memory formation after mild COVID-19 (dated by TCRdb to the early 2020s). Libraries were made using 5' RACE. Sequencer: Illumina NovaSeq 6000. TCRdb itself trimmed the public reads at Q25 with fastp, ran MiXCR and retained productive beta chains. Duplicate CDR3 protein sequences are folded into a single record with the most common DNA and genes. The sample records around 300,000 distinct CDR3 sequences, roughly a fifth of which are singletons. Of the sample, approximately 21% falls within the top ten clones. The sample consisted of PBMCs or a T cell subset sorted from them (not recorded which). The receptors were gathered from a man aged 18 to 30 who had mild COVID-19 (a few samples of this study predate the infection). The sample titles of this study are shuffled in the database, so cell type and time point are left out; the donor was told from shared clones.

In its sample, this clonotype was seen a few times. This CDR3 is CASNRVVDTQYF. The CDR3 coding sequence is TGTGCCAGCAACAGAGTGGTAGATACGCAGTATTTT. The chain carries TRBV12-3 or TRBV12-4 and TRBJ2-3; no definite D call. V was pared by 7 bases and J by 5 bases, with 10 bases between. CDR3 length: 12 residues.

This clonotype was detected only a few times. The chain is built from TRBV20-1 and TRBJ2-1; 7 nucleotides align to TRBD2. This CDR3 spans 15 amino acids. V gave up 4 bases and J gave up 2 bases; unmatched junction bases: 8. CDR1 and CDR2 (germline): DFQATT, SNEGSKA (reference sequence). As DNA, the CDR3 is TGCAGTGCTAAACATCGGGGGGTCCCCTACAATGAGCAGTTCTTC. Translated, it gives CSAKHRGVPYNEQFF.

This clonotype has only a few counts. The V and J genes are TRBV7-3 and TRBJ1-1, with no clear D. The CDR3 extends over 13 amino acids. CDR1 and CDR2 (germline): SGHTA, FQGTGA. Trimming stripped 5 bases from V and 10 bases from J, with 17 bases between. This chain's CDR3 is CASSKNTGGRAFF. CDR3 nucleotides: TGTGCCAGCAGCAAAAACACGGGTGGTAGAGCTTTCTTT.

This chain connects TRBV7-6 to TRBJ1-4, with D hard to call. Germline assignment: CDR1 SGHVS and CDR2 FNYEAQ. This CDR3 region has 14 residues. The V and J ends lost 4 bases and 5 bases respectively, with 11 bases between them. Here the CDR3 reads CASSYAPENEKLFF. CDR3 nucleotide sequence: TGTGCCAGCAGCTACGCACCGGAAAATGAAAAACTGTTTTTT.

The chain carries TRBV11-3 and TRBJ1-1; TRBD1 aligns across 7 bases. Looked up from germline, CDR1 is SGHNT and CDR2 is YENEEA. This CDR3 region has 15 residues. V trimming: 1 base; J trimming: 4 bases; junction bases outside the gene matches: 6. In nucleotides, the CDR3 is TGTGCCAGCAGCTTAGGTACAGGGGAGGGCACTGAAGCTTTCTTT. Encoded protein: CASSLGTGEGTEAFF.

The chain links TRBV5-1 to TRBJ2-7; 7 nucleotides line up with TRBD2. After removal of 5 bases from V and 0 bases from J, the junction contained 8 bases not matched to a gene. Germline CDR1 and CDR2: SGHRS and YFSETQ. CDR3 length: 15 amino acids. The CDR3 sequence is CASSFGEGSSYEQYF. The DNA of the CDR3 is TGCGCCAGCAGTTTTGGGGAGGGGAGCTCCTACGAGCAGTACTTC.

The rearrangement uses TRBV12-3 or TRBV12-4 and TRBJ2-1; perhaps TRBD1 as D (5 bases). V dropped 3 bases and J dropped 9 bases, with 12 bases sitting between them. CDR3 length: 13 amino acids. The CDR3 is CASSFFRVTEQFF. The CDR3 region has the DNA TGTGCCAGCAGTTTCTTCAGGGTGACTGAGCAGTTCTTC.

The chain recombines TRBV12-3 or TRBV12-4 with TRBJ2-1; 9 bases align to TRBD2. V lost 2 bases, J lost 11 bases, and 4 bases stayed unmatched. The CDR3 sequence is 13 residues long. CDR3 residues: CASSLSLAGKQFF. The CDR3 bases are TGTGCCAGCAGTTTATCTCTAGCGGGAAAGCAGTTCTTC.

This clonotype was seen a few times. The rearrangement joins TRBV20-1 to TRBJ2-7; the D gene could be TRBD1 or TRBD2 (5 bases each). V shed 0 bases and J shed 2 bases, with 14 bases lying between them. Germline assignment: CDR1 DFQATT and CDR2 SNEGSKA (reference sequence). CDR3 length: 15 amino acids. The CDR3 DNA sequence: TGCAGTGCTAGAGATCCGACGGGGCGGGCCTACGAGCAGTACGTC. It yields the protein CSARDPTGRAYEQYV.

This clonotype was seen only a few times. The chain recombines TRBV28 with TRBJ2-5; 7 bases are shared with TRBD1. Germline loops: CDR1 MDHEN, CDR2 SYDVKM. The V and J ends lost 4 bases and 4 bases, in that order; junction bases with no gene match: 12. The CDR3 covers 16 residues. CDR3 sequence: CASSSPIRGQGETQYF. CDR3 nucleotide sequence: TGTGCCAGCAGTTCCCCTATAAGGGGGCAGGGAGAGACCCAGTACTTC. The complete variable domain, with remaining parts taken from reference TRBV28 and TRBJ2-5, reads DVKVTQSSRYLVKRTGEKVFLECVQDMDHENMFWYRQDPGLGLRLIYFSYDVKMKEKGDIPEGYSVSREKKERFSLILESASTNQTSMYLCASSSPIRGQGETQYFGPGTRLLVL.

The chain recombines TRBV11-2 with TRBJ2-1, with D perhaps TRBD1 or TRBD2 (5 bases each). Trimming took off 3 bases at V and 2 bases at J, with 11 bases between the two ends. CDR1 SGHAT and CDR2 FQNNGV come from the germline V gene. The CDR3 extends over 15 amino acids. CDR3 sequence (DNA): TGTGCCAGCAGCTTCAGGGACCAAGCCTACAATGAGCAGTTCTTC. It is translated as CASSFRDQAYNEQFF.

This clonotype was seen a few times. The chain has TRBV7-8 and TRBJ2-3; no firm D call. The CDR3 has 15 residues. The V and J ends lost 5 bases and 0 bases respectively, with 12 bases between them. Germline V gene lookup returns CDR1 SGHVS and CDR2 FQNEAQ. The CDR3 is CASSLGPYSTDTQYF. CDR3 coding DNA: TGTGCCAGCAGCCTAGGACCCTATAGCACAGATACGCAGTATTTT.

The chain employs TRBV4-1 and TRBJ2-1; 9 bases agree with TRBD1. Germline CDR1 reads MGHRA; CDR2 reads YSYEKL. This CDR3 region has 14 residues. Trimming took 0 bases from V and 8 from J; bases not matched to a gene: 2. The CDR3 DNA follows: TGCGCCAGCAGCCAAGAGACAGGGGGTTATGAGCAGTTCTTC. Translation gives CASSQETGGYEQFF.

The genes are TRBV5-1 and TRBJ1-1, with D hard to call. The CDR3 is made up of 13 amino acids. Per germline, CDR1 SGHRS and CDR2 YFSETQ. V lost 0 bases and J 8 bases, leaving 11 bases between the germline ends. The CDR3 DNA is TGCGCCAGCAGCTTGGTTCGCGGGGAGGAAGCTTTCTTT. Protein: CASSLVRGEEAFF.

A few counts support this clonotype. The chain carries TRBV7-9 and TRBJ2-7; D uncertain. Germline CDR1 is SEHNR and CDR2 is FQNEAQ (reference sequence). The V end lost 1 base, the J end lost 0 bases, and 13 bases lay between the germline ends. This CDR3 is 16 amino acids long. The CDR3 DNA follows: TGTGCCAGCAGCTTAGACCCCTTCCACCCCTCCTACGAGCAGTACGTC. Amino acids: CASSLDPFHPSYEQYV.

This clonotype was seen at least ten times. DNA of the CDR3: TGCAGCGTTGGAGGAGGGGCAGATACGCAGTATTTT. Protein product: CSVGGGADTQYF. The chain recombines TRBV29-1 with TRBJ2-3, with D maybe TRBD2 (6 bases). The CDR3 is made up of 12 amino acids. CDR1 and CDR2 from the germline V gene are SQVTM and ANQGSEA. Trimming cost V 4 bases and J 4 bases, with 9 bases left between them.

A few counts support this clonotype. The V and J genes are TRBV20-1 and TRBJ2-3, with 12 bases identical to TRBD2. V gave up 7 bases and J gave up 0 bases; unmatched junction bases: 8. CDR1 is DFQATT, CDR2 SNEGSKA, per germline (reference sequence). The CDR3 totals 16 residues. This CDR3 reads CSVPRTSGASTDTQYF. The CDR3 DNA reads TGCAGTGTCCCCAGGACTAGCGGGGCGAGCACAGATACGCAGTATTTT.

The V and J genes are TRBV7-8 and TRBJ2-3, with D maybe TRBD2 (5 bases). Germline V gene data show CDR1 as SGHVS and CDR2 as FQNEAQ. V was shortened by 2 bases and J by 9 bases, with 9 bases between the two germline ends. The CDR3 has 12 amino acids. The DNA for the CDR3 is TGTGCCAGCAGCTTACGATCTAGCACGCAGTATTTT. Amino acid sequence: CASSLRSSTQYF.

The V gene is TRBV30, the J gene TRBJ2-1; no reliable D call. Trimming cost V 1 base and J 8 bases, with 9 bases left between them. Germline-derived CDR1 and CDR2 are GTSNPN and SVGIG (reference sequence). The CDR3 covers 12 residues. The DNA for the CDR3 is TGTGCCTGGAGTGAGGACGGGCATGAGCAGTTCTTC. As protein: CAWSEDGHEQFF.

The rearrangement links TRBV20-1 to TRBJ1-6; D may be TRBD1 (5 bases). V was clipped by 5 bases and J by 9 bases, with 8 bases between them. In germline, CDR1 is DFQATT, CDR2 SNEGSKA (reference sequence). This CDR3 spans 11 amino acids. The CDR3: CSAGRGSPLHF. The CDR3 bases are TGCAGTGCTGGGAGGGGTTCACCCCTCCACTTT.